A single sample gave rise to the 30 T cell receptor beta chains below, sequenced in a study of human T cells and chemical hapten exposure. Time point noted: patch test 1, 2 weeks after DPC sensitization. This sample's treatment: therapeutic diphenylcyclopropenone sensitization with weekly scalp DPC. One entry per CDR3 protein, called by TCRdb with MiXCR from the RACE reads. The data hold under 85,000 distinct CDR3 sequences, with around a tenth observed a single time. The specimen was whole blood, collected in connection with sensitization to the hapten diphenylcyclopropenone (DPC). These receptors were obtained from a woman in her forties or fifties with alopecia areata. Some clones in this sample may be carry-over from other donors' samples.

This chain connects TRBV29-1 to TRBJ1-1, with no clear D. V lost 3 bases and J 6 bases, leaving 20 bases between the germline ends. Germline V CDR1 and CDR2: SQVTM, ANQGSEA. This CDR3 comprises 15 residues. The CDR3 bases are TGCAGCGTTGACTATAGGGAACAAGGTTGGGCTGAAGCTTTCTTT. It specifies CSVDYREQGWAEAFF.

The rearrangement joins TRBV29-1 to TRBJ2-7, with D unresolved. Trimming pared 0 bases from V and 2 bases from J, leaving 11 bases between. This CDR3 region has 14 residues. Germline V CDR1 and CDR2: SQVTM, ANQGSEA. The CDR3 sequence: CSVEDRAATYEQYF. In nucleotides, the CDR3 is TGCAGCGTTGAAGATCGGGCAGCTACCTACGAGCAGTACTTC.

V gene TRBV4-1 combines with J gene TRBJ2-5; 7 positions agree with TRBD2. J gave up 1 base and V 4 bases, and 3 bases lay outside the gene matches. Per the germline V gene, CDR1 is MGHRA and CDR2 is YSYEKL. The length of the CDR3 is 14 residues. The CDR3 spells CASSRGGGQETQYF. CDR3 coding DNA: TGCGCCAGCAGCCGCGGCGGGGGCCAAGAGACCCAGTACTTC.

As DNA, the CDR3 is TGTGCCAGCAGCAGGGGGGGGTACGAGCAGTACTTC. Its translation: CASSRGGYEQYF. The genes are TRBV14 and TRBJ2-7; possible D gene TRBD2, 7 bases. CDR1 and CDR2 (germline): SGHDN, FVKESK. The CDR3 spans 12 residues. V shed 5 bases and J shed 4 bases, with 9 bases lying between them.

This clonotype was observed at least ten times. CDR3: CSAPTRTGMNTEAFF. The CDR3 region has the DNA TGCAGCGCCCCGACCCGGACAGGGATGAACACTGAAGCTTTCTTT. The rearrangement uses TRBV29-1 and TRBJ1-1, with 8 bases lining up with TRBD1. Germline V gives CDR1 SQVTM, CDR2 ANQGSEA. This CDR3 has 15 amino acids. The J segment lost 0 bases and the V segment lost 7 bases, leaving 10 bases of the junction unmatched.

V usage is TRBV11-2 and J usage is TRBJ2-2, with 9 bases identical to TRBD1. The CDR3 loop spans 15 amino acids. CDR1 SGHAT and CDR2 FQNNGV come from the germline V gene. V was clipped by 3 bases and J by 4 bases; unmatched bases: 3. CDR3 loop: CASSFGTGPTGELFF. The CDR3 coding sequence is TGTGCCAGCAGCTTCGGGACAGGGCCCACCGGGGAGCTGTTTTTT.

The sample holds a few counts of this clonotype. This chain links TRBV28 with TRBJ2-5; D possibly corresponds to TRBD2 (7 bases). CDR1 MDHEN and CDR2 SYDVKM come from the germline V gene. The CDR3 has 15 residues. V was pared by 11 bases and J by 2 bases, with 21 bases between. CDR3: CAVGGGSGYQETQYF. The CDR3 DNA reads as TGTGCCGTCGGGGGCGGTAGCGGGTATCAAGAGACCCAGTACTTC.

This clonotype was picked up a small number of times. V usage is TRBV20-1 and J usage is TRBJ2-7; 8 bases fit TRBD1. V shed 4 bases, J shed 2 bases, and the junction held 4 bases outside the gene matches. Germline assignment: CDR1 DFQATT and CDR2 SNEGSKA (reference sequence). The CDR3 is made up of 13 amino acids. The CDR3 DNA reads TGCAGTGCTATGACAGGGGCAACCTACGAGCAGTACTTC. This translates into CSAMTGATYEQYF.

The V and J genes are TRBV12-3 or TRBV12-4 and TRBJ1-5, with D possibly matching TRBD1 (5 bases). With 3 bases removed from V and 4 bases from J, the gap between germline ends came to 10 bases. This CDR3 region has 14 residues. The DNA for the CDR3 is TGTGCCAGCAGTTTGTCCGGGACGAATCAGCCCCAGCATTTT. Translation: CASSLSGTNQPQHF.

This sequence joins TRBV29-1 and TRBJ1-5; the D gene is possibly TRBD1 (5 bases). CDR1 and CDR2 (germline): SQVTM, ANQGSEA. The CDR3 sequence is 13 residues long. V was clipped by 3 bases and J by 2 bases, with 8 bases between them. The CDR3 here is CSVDAGGNQPQHF. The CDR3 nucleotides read TGCAGCGTTGATGCGGGGGGCAATCAGCCCCAGCATTTT.

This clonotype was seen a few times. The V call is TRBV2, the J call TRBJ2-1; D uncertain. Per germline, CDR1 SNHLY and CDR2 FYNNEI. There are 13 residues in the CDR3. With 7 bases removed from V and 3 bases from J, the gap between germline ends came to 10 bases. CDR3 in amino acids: CASTVSRYNEQFF. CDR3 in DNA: TGTGCCAGCACTGTCTCCCGCTACAATGAGCAGTTCTTC.

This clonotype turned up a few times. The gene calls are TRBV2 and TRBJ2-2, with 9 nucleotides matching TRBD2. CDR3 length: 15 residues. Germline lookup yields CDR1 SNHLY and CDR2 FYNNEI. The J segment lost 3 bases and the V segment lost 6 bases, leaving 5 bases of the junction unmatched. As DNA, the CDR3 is TGTGCCAGCAGCCCTAGCGGGGTTGACACCGGGGAGCTGTTTTTT. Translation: CASSPSGVDTGELFF.

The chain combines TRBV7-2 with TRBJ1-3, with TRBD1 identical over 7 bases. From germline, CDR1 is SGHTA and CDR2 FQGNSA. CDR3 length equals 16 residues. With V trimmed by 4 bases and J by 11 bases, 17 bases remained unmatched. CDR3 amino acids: CASSYRDSRLSGAIYF. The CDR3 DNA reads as TGTGCCAGCAGCTACAGGGACAGCCGGCTCTCCGGGGCCATATATTTT.

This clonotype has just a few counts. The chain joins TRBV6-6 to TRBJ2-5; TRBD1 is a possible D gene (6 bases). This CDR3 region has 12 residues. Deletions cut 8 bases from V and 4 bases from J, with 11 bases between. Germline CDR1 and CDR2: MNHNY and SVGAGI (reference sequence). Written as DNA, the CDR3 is TGTGCCAGCGGCACAGGGAGAGAGACCCAGTACTTC. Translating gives CASGTGRETQYF.

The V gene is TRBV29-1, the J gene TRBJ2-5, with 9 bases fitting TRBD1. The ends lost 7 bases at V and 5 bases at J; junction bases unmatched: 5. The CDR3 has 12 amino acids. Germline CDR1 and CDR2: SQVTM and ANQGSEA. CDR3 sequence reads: CSERTGVETQYF. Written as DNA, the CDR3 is TGCAGCGAAAGGACAGGGGTGGAGACCCAGTACTTC.

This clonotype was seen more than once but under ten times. DNA of the CDR3: TGTGCCAGCAGCTTCCTCCCTCCGAGACTAGAAGACTACGAGCAGTACTTC. This sequence encodes CASSFLPPRLEDYEQYF. The chain couples TRBV11-3 to TRBJ2-7; TRBD2 is a possible D gene (6 bases). V lost 3 bases to trimming and J lost 3 bases, with 21 bases between them. Germline CDR1 reads SGHNT; CDR2 reads YENEEA. This CDR3 has 17 residues.

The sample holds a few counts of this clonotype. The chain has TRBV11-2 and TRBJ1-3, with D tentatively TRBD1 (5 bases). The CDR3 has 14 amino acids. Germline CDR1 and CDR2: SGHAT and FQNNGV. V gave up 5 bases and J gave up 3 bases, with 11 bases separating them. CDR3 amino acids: CASSPGRGGNTIYF. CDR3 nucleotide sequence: TGTGCCAGCAGCCCAGGGCGAGGTGGAAACACCATATATTTT.

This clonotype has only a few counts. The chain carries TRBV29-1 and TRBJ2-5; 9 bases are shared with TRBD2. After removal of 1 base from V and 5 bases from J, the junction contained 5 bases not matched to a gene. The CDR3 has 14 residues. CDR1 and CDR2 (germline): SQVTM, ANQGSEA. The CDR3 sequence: CSVEGGRARETQYF. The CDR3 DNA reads TGCAGCGTTGAAGGCGGGAGGGCGCGGGAGACCCAGTACTTC. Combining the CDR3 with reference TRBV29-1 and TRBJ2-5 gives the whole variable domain SAVISQKPSRDICQRGTSLTIQCQVDSQVTMMFWYRQQPGQSLTLIATANQGSEATYESGFVIDKFPISRPNLTFSTLTVSNMSPEDSSIYLCSVEGGRARETQYFGPGTRLLVL.

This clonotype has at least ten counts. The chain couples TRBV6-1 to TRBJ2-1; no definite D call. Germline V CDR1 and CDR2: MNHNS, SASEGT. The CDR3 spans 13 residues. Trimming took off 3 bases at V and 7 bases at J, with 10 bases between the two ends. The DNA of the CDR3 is TGTGCCAGCAGTGACCGCATCGGGAATGAGCAGTTCTTC. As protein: CASSDRIGNEQFF.

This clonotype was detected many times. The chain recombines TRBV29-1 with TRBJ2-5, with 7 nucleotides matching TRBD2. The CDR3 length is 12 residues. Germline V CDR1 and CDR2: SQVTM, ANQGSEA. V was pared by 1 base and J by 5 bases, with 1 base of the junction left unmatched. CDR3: CSVEGAGETQYF. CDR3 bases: TGCAGCGTTGAAGGAGCGGGGGAGACCCAGTACTTC.

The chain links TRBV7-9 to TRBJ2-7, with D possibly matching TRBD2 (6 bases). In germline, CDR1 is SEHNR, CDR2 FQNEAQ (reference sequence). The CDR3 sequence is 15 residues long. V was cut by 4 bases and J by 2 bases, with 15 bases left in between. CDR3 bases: TGTGCCAGCAGCTCAGACGGACTATATCCCTACGAGCAGTACTTC. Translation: CASSSDGLYPYEQYF.

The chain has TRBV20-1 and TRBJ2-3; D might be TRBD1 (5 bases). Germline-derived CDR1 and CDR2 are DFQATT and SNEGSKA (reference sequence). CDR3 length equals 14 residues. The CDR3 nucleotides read TGCAGCGATTCCCCAGGGCGGTTCACAGATACGCAGTATTTT. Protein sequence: CSDSPGRFTDTQYF.

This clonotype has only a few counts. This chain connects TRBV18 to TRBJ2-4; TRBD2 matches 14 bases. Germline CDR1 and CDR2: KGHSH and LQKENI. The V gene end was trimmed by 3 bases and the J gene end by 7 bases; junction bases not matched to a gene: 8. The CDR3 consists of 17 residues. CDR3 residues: CASSPPGLAGEKNIQYF. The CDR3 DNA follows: TGTGCCAGCTCACCTCCGGGACTAGCGGGAGAGAAGAACATTCAGTACTTC.

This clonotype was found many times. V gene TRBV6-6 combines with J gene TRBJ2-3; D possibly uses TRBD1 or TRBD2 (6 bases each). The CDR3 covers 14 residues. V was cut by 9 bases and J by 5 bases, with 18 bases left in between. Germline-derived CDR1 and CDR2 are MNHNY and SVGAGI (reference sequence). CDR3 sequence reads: CASGGPGRQDTQYF. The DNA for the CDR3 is TGTGCCAGTGGGGGGCCGGGACGCCAAGATACGCAGTATTTT.

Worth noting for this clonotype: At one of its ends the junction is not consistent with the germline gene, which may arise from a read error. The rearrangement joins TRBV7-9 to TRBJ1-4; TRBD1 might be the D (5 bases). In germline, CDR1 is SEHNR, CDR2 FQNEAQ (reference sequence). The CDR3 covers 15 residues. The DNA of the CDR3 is TGTGCCAGCAGCTTAGACCAGGGCAGGAATGAAAACCTGTTTTTT. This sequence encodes CASSLDQGRNENLFF.

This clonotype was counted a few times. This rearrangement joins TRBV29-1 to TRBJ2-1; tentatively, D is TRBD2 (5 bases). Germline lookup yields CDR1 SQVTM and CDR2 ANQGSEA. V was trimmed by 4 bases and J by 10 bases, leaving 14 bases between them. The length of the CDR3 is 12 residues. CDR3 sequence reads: CSVAGKGQEQFF. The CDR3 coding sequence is TGCAGCGTTGCCGGGAAAGGTCAGGAGCAGTTCTTC.

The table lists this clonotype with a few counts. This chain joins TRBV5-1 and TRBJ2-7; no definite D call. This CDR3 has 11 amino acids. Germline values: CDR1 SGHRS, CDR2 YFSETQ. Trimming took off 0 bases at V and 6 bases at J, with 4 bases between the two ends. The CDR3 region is CASSLGPEQYF. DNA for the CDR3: TGCGCCAGCAGCTTGGGCCCCGAGCAGTACTTC.

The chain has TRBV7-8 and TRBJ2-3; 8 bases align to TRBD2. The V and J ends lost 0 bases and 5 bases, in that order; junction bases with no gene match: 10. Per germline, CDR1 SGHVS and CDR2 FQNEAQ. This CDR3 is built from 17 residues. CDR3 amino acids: CASSLAPAGAGQDTQYF. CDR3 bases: TGTGCCAGCAGCTTAGCTCCAGCGGGAGCTGGCCAAGATACGCAGTATTTT.

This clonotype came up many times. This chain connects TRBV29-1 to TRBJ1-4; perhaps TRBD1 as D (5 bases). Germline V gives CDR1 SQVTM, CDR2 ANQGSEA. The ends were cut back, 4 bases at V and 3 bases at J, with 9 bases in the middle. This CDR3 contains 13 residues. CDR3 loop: CSVVGGANEKLFF. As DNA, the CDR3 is TGCAGCGTTGTTGGGGGTGCTAATGAAAAACTGTTTTTT.

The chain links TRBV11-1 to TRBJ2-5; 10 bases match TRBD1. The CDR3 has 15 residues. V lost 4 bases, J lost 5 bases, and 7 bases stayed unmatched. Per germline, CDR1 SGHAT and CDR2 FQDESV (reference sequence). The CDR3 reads CASSSDRGRSETQYF. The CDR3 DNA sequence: TGTGCCAGCAGCTCAGACAGGGGGCGATCGGAGACCCAGTACTTC.